The clone carrying this T cell receptor beta chain was detected only once. Methods used by the authors: Nucleated cell number was recorded as an estimate derived from reference gene primer amplification. Sequencing used immunoSEQ multiplex PCR; TCRdb keeps in-frame clones, though not all of them. The D gene and trimming were derived from the DNA, and the V and J assignments and clone size from that table. The sample lists under 200,000 clones, roughly 86% occurring once. This entry comes from a study of blood T cell repertoires in COVID-19. On the study more broadly: Acute and convalescent COVID-19 samples came from the United States, Italy and Spain. From T cells, B-cell-depleted T cells, or PBMCs came the material, which was cDNA or gDNA.

The sequence was collected from a man aged 18 to 30 with acute or convalescent COVID-19. Sequencing was done on a sample of peripheral blood.

The CDR3, as DNA: TGTGCCACCCAGCCCACGGGGGGCTATGGCTACACCTTC. This codes for CATQPTGGYGYTF. The rearrangement joins TRBV30 to TRBJ1-2; a possible D gene is TRBD1 (5 bases). CDR1 is GTSNPN, CDR2 SVGIG, per germline (reference sequence). There are 13 residues in the CDR3. Deletions cut 8 bases from V and 4 bases from J, with 17 bases between.